This T cell receptor (beta chain) was sequenced during a study (dated by TCRdb to about 2016). The germline V gene yields SGDLS for CDR1 and YYNGEE for CDR2. The CDR3 numbers 15 residues from cysteine through phenylalanine. Of the read, only the CDR3 DNA is kept; its 45 bases are in frame from base 1. As concerns this clonotype: It has no known antigen specificity. A much larger clone differs by one base, so this may be a read error.

The library was made by RT-PCR. The sequencer listed for this sample is Illumina MiSeq. TCRdb redid the processing of the public reads, applying fastp at Q25 and MiXCR, and retained in-frame beta chains. All rows with the same CDR3 protein become a single entry with the most common DNA and genes. Recorded for this sample are approximately 720,000 distinct CDR3 sequences; around 14% of them occurred a single time. The ten largest clones capture roughly 4% of the sample. This TCR came from a female donor in good health, serving as a healthy control. The chain couples TRBV9 to TRBJ2-7; the D segment cannot be called with confidence. Sequenced material: memory CD4+ T cells from blood. The CDR3 here reads CAISVAPGHSYEQYF. The bases are TGTGCCATCAGCGTAGCCCCCGGGCACTCCTACGAGCAGTACTTC.